The clone carrying this T cell receptor beta chain was seen just once. Its antigen remains unknown. This sample stems from a study of cytomegalovirus exposure and HLA in healthy donors. Findings of the study overall: Cytomegalovirus association was assigned to about 150 TCR beta chains. Later on, analysis showed that most CMV-associated TCR beta chains appeared to be HLA-restricted.

The PCR was carried out with 60 Vbeta primers and 13 Jbeta primers. Measured with immunoSEQ multiplex PCR; TCRdb has only the in-frame clones, and not every one. Seen here are 100,000 to 150,000 clones, 60% to 85% observed once, and the top ten hold 0.85% to 1.3%. The CDR3 is made up of 16 amino acids. V was clipped by 0 bases and J by 3 bases, with 15 bases between them. Germline CDR1 is LGHNA and CDR2 is YNFKEQ. Every donor was a healthy person donating bone marrow. The gene calls are TRBV4-2 and TRBJ2-7, with D possibly TRBD1 on 5 matching bases. The receptor was derived from a human donor in good health. The sample consisted of PBMCs. The CDR3 sequence is CASSQEPTETYYEQYF. The CDR3 DNA sequence: TGTGCCAGCAGCCAAGAGCCGACAGAAACCTACTACGAGCAGTACTTC.